The 24 T cell receptor beta chains listed next were all sequenced from one sample in a study of regulatory T cells in long-lasting Graves disease. With iRepertoire HTBI primers and Arm-PCR of CDR3 regions, TCR beta libraries were built. TCRdb called the multiplex PCR reads again in MiXCR, with one record for every CDR3 protein. The table includes roughly 400,000 distinct CDR3 sequences, 21% detected once. This sample's time point: persistent/refractory GD, antithyroid drugs over 5 years with positive TRAb. PBMC RNA served as the TCR library source. The sample here was peripheral blood mononuclear cells (PBMCs), taken when the disease was refractory, from a patient treated with antithyroid drugs. The source of these receptors is a female donor with Graves disease.

This clonotype appeared many times. This sequence joins TRBV20-1 and TRBJ2-5; D is unclear. Trimming removed 5 bases at V and 4 bases at J, with 14 bases between. The CDR3 covers 13 residues. From germline, CDR1 is DFQATT and CDR2 SNEGSKA (reference sequence). The CDR3 is CSAGWQDGETQYF. CDR3 bases: TGCAGTGCTGGGTGGCAGGATGGAGAGACCCAGTACTTC.

This clonotype was found a few times. This CDR3 reads CASSERGRTDTQYF. The CDR3 nucleotides read TGTGCCAGCAGTGAACGGGGGAGAACAGATACGCAGTATTTT. The chain combines TRBV6-1 with TRBJ2-3; D is perhaps TRBD2 (6 bases). V lost 2 bases and J 3 bases, leaving 9 bases between the germline ends. The CDR3 sequence is 14 residues long. Per the germline V gene, CDR1 is MNHNS and CDR2 is SASEGT.

The V gene is TRBV28, the J gene TRBJ2-1; a weak D match, TRBD2 (6 bases). This CDR3 region has 13 residues. CDR1 and CDR2 (germline): MDHEN, SYDVKM. V was shortened by 6 bases and J by 6 bases, with 12 bases between the two germline ends. The CDR3 sequence: CASSPGTFNEQFF. The CDR3 nucleotides are TGTGCCAGCAGCCCCGGGACTTTCAATGAGCAGTTCTTC.

A note on this clonotype: Germline is not matched at one junction end, which may reflect a read error. The chain couples TRBV7-9 to TRBJ2-2, with D maybe TRBD2 (5 bases). The CDR3 has 14 residues. Germline assignment: CDR1 SEHNR and CDR2 FQNEAQ (reference sequence). In nucleotides, the CDR3 is TGTGCCAGCAGCCCTGGTCAGTCCACCGGGAAGCTGTTTTTT. Translating it yields CASSPGQSTGKLFF.

There are many counts of this clonotype. The J gene is TRBJ2-7, the V gene TRBV2; 10 positions agree with TRBD1. The V segment lost 7 bases and the J segment 4 bases; nucleotides outside the gene matches: 1. Germline V lookup: CDR1 SNHLY, CDR2 FYNNEI. This CDR3 is 12 amino acids long. The CDR3 region has the DNA TGTGCCAGCACGGGACAGGGGTACGAGCAGTACTTC. Translated: CASTGQGYEQYF.

Only a few counts were recorded for this clonotype. V gene TRBV9 combines with J gene TRBJ1-1, with 12 bases lining up with TRBD1. Losses at the gene ends were 3 bases for V and 5 bases for J; bases not matched to a gene: 8. Germline-derived CDR1 and CDR2 are SGDLS and YYNGEE. This CDR3 is 16 amino acids long. CDR3 DNA: TGTGCCAGCAGCGAAGGGACAGGGGGCGCGGATACTGAAGCTTTCTTT. Translation: CASSEGTGGADTEAFF.

Details on this clonotype: One junction end does not reproduce the germline sequence, and a read error may be involved. The genes are TRBV12-3 or TRBV12-4 and TRBJ2-1, with D perhaps TRBD2 (5 bases). The CDR3 spans 14 residues. The CDR3 here is CASSLAHCCTVGIF. The CDR3, as DNA: TGTGCCAGCAGTTTAGCGCATTGTTGCACTGTCGGGATCTTC.

The CDR3 is CASWTGSSGNTIYF. The CDR3 bases are TGTGCCAGTTGGACCGGGAGCTCTGGAAACACCATATATTTT. The V call is TRBV27, the J call TRBJ1-3; the D is unclear. This CDR3 contains 14 residues. Between the trimmed V and J ends, which lost 9 bases and 0 bases, there was a span of 12 bases. CDR1 and CDR2 from the germline V gene are MNHEY and SMNVEV (reference sequence).

Details on this clonotype: This may be a read error, as it is one base from a much larger clone. The V and J genes are TRBV10-3 and TRBJ2-5; weak D call: TRBD1 (7 bases). V gave up 11 bases and J gave up 3 bases, with 13 bases separating them. This CDR3 contains 12 residues. Germline assignment: CDR1 ENHRY and CDR2 SYGVKD. In DNA form, the CDR3 reads TGTGCCGCCGGCAGGGGGGAAGAGACCCAGTACTTC. Translated, it gives CAAGRGEETQYF.

The table lists this clonotype with many counts. The chain joins TRBV28 to TRBJ2-7; tentatively, D is TRBD1 (5 bases). Looked up from germline, CDR1 is MDHEN and CDR2 is SYDVKM. CDR3 length equals 12 residues. V lost 7 bases and J 4 bases, leaving 11 bases between the germline ends. The CDR3: CASTDTQYEQYF. The CDR3 bases are TGTGCCAGCACGGACACACAGTACGAGCAGTACTTC.

This clonotype has a count of ten or more. The CDR3 DNA is TGTGCCAGCAGCCTGGGACAGGGTAGGTCGGGCGTTCAGTACTTC. Residues: CASSLGQGRSGVQYF. The rearrangement joins TRBV5-6 to TRBJ2-4; 9 bases match TRBD1. Trimming took 4 bases from V and 11 from J; bases not matched to a gene: 13. This CDR3 has 15 amino acids. The germline gives CDR1 SGHDT, CDR2 YYEEEE.

The chain employs TRBV19 and TRBJ2-7; D unresolved. This CDR3 region has 14 residues. Trimming took off 5 bases at V and 3 bases at J, with 14 bases between the two ends. Germline CDR1 is LNHDA and CDR2 is SQIVND (reference sequence). CDR3 protein: CASSSTEQDYEQYF. DNA of the CDR3: TGTGCCAGTAGTTCCACCGAGCAGGACTACGAGCAGTACTTC.

This clonotype was recorded at least ten times. J is TRBJ2-2 and V is TRBV28; maybe TRBD2 (6 bases). Germline V CDR1 and CDR2: MDHEN, SYDVKM. V was cut by 6 bases and J by 0 bases, with 17 bases left in between. This CDR3 contains 17 residues. CDR3 sequence reads: CASSDPGRDSNTGELFF. DNA for the CDR3: TGTGCCAGCAGCGATCCGGGTCGGGACTCGAACACCGGGGAGCTGTTTTTT.

The gene calls are TRBV28 and TRBJ1-2, with D uncertain. Germline CDR1 and CDR2: MDHEN and SYDVKM. The CDR3 spans 14 residues. The V end lost 3 bases, the J end lost 5 bases, and 13 bases lay between the germline ends. CDR3 sequence: CASSFAGKPYGYTF. The CDR3 DNA reads as TGTGCCAGCAGTTTCGCTGGGAAACCGTATGGCTACACCTTC.

Only a few counts were recorded for this clonotype. The chain carries TRBV20-1 and TRBJ2-1; D not certain. The CDR3 sequence is 11 residues long. V lost 6 bases to trimming and J lost 10 bases, with 13 bases between them. CDR1 is DFQATT and CDR2 is SNEGSKA in the germline V gene (reference sequence). The DNA for the CDR3 is TGCAGTGCCAGCAATTTGCGCGAGCAGTTCTTC. Translation: CSASNLREQFF.

The sample holds many counts of this clonotype. The V and J genes are TRBV3-1 and TRBJ1-2; 11 bases are a match to TRBD1. V was pared by 0 bases and J by 3 bases, with 6 bases of the junction left unmatched. Germline values: CDR1 LGHDT, CDR2 YNNKEL (reference sequence). This CDR3 is built from 17 residues. The CDR3 DNA sequence: TGTGCCAGCAGCCAAGAGGCCGGACAGGGGGCGGACTATGGCTACACCTTC. Its translation is CASSQEAGQGADYGYTF.

This clonotype was detected only once. This sequence joins TRBV20-1 and TRBJ2-3, with D uncertain. From germline, CDR1 is DFQATT and CDR2 SNEGSKA (reference sequence). V lost 4 bases, J lost 2 bases, and 13 bases lay in between. The CDR3 totals 14 residues. CDR3 DNA sequence: TGCAGTGCTACCCAGCCCCAAGTCACAGATACGCAGTATTTT. Translating gives CSATQPQVTDTQYF.

This clonotype appeared many times. The chain is built from TRBV2 and TRBJ1-6; possible D gene TRBD1, 5 bases. Germline lookup yields CDR1 SNHLY and CDR2 FYNNEI. V shed 1 base and J shed 9 bases, with 22 bases lying between them. There are 18 residues in the CDR3. The CDR3 loop is CASSEVGVGAGNGSPLHF. CDR3 nucleotides: TGTGCCAGCAGTGAAGTTGGGGTCGGGGCAGGGAACGGTTCACCCCTCCACTTT.

This clonotype was seen repeatedly, ten times or more. This chain connects TRBV12-3 or TRBV12-4 to TRBJ2-5; 9 bases line up with TRBD2. V lost 7 bases, J lost 1 base, and 10 bases stayed unmatched. This CDR3 is built from 16 residues. The CDR3 loop reads CASKFTATSGQETQYF. CDR3 sequence (DNA): TGTGCCAGCAAGTTTACAGCGACTAGCGGCCAAGAGACCCAGTACTTC.

This clonotype was seen ten or more times. The genes are TRBV28 and TRBJ1-2; D unclear. With 4 bases removed from V and 2 bases from J, the gap between germline ends came to 11 bases. Germline CDR1 reads MDHEN; CDR2 reads SYDVKM. The length of the CDR3 is 14 residues. The CDR3 region has the DNA TGTGCCAGCAGTTACACCAAATGGAACTATGGCTACACCTTC. Its protein product is CASSYTKWNYGYTF.

This chain connects TRBV9 to TRBJ1-1; D not resolved. CDR1 SGDLS and CDR2 YYNGEE come from the germline V gene. The CDR3 totals 16 residues. V dropped 4 bases and J dropped 1 base, with 17 bases sitting between them. CDR3 sequence (DNA): TGTGCCAGCAGCCCCCACCGGTTAGACGAGAACACTGAAGCTTTCTTT. Amino acids: CASSPHRLDENTEAFF.

This clonotype came up many times. V is TRBV27 and J is TRBJ2-7, with 9 nucleotides matching TRBD1. V lost 6 bases, J lost 6 bases, and 9 bases stayed unmatched. This CDR3 has 14 amino acids. Germline assignment: CDR1 MNHEY and CDR2 SMNVEV (reference sequence). Here the CDR3 DNA reads TGTGCCAGCAGCCGGACAGGGGTGCTGAGCGAGCAGTACTTC. It yields the protein CASSRTGVLSEQYF.

The V gene is TRBV18, the J gene TRBJ1-1; tentatively, D is TRBD1 (6 bases). Trimming removed 3 bases at V and 7 bases at J, with 18 bases between. The CDR3 length is 15 residues. CDR1 and CDR2 (germline): KGHSH, LQKENI. In nucleotides, the CDR3 is TGTGCCAGCTCACCCCAAGACGGACAGACTAGTGAAGCTTTCTTT. It is translated as CASSPQDGQTSEAFF.

This chain joins TRBV5-1 and TRBJ2-7, with D unresolved. CDR1 and CDR2 (germline): SGHRS, YFSETQ. The CDR3 loop spans 14 amino acids. Trimming removed 5 bases from V and 2 bases from J, with 14 bases in between. The DNA of the CDR3 is TGCGCCAGCAGGGTCCGTGACGGACCCTACGAGCAGTACTTC. As protein: CASRVRDGPYEQYF.